The present TCR beta chain was sequenced within a study of stem cell transplantation in POMP-related autoinflammatory disease. Prominent immunodeficiency with autoinflammation defined PRAID. The CDR3 spans 15 residues. Trimming pared 5 bases from V and 1 base from J, leaving 15 bases between. CDR1 and CDR2 (germline): SNHLY, FYNNEI. Measured with immunoSEQ multiplex PCR; TCRdb has only the in-frame clones, and not every one. Here the sample spans roughly 8,900 clones, approximately 88% being singletons. This material consisted of CD8+ T cells from PBMCs, taken after stem cell transplantation. This clonotype originated in a human patient with POMP-related autoinflammation and immune dysregulation (PRAID). Some T cells may be supplied by the graft donor. The chain employs TRBV2 and TRBJ2-7, with D maybe TRBD1 (7 bases). The CDR3 sequence: CASSLRGDSSYEQYF. The CDR3 nucleotides read TGTGCCAGCAGTCTAAGGGGGGACAGTTCCTACGAGCAGTACTTC.